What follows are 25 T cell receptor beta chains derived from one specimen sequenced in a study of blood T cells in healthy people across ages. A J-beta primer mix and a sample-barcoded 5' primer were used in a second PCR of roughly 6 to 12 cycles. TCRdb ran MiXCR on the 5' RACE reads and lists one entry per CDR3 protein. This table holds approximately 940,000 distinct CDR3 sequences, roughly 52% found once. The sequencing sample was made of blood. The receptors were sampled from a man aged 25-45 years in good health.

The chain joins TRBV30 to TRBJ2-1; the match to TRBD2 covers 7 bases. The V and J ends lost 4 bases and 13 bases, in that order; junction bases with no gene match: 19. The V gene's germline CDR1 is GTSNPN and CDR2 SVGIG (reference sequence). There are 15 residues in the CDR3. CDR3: CAWTRASGKQETQFF. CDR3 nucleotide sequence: TGTGCCTGGACGAGAGCTAGCGGAAAGCAAGAGACCCAGTTCTTC.

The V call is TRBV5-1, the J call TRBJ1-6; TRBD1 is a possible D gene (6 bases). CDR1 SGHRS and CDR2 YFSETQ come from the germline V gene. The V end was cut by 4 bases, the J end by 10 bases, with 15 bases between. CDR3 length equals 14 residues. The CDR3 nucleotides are TGCGCCAGCAGCCAAGACAGGCCTCCGTCACCCCTCCACTTT. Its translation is CASSQDRPPSPLHF.

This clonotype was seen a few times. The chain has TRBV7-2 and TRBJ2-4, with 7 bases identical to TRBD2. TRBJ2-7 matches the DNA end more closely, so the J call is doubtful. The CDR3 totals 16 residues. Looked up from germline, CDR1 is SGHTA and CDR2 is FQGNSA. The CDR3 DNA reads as TGTGCCAGCAGCTTAGTGAGCGGGGAAGGATCCTACGAGCAGTACTTC. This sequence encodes CASSLVSGEGSYEQYF.

The CDR3: CASSDYRPSGGETQYF. Written as DNA, the CDR3 is TGTGCCAGCAGTGATTACCGGCCTAGCGGGGGAGAGACCCAGTACTTC. The chain has TRBV2 and TRBJ2-5; TRBD2 agrees at 10 bases. This CDR3 is built from 16 residues. Germline CDR1 and CDR2: SNHLY and FYNNEI. After removal of 3 bases from V and 4 bases from J, the junction contained 8 bases not matched to a gene.

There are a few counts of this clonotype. CDR3 in amino acids: CATAGQIEPYEQYF. CDR3 coding DNA: TGTGCCACAGCGGGACAGATTGAACCCTACGAGCAGTACTTC. This chain connects TRBV10-3 to TRBJ2-7; D is possibly TRBD1 or TRBD2 (7 bases each). This CDR3 contains 14 residues. Germline-derived CDR1 and CDR2 are ENHRY and SYGVKD. V lost 10 bases and J 2 bases, leaving 18 bases between the germline ends.

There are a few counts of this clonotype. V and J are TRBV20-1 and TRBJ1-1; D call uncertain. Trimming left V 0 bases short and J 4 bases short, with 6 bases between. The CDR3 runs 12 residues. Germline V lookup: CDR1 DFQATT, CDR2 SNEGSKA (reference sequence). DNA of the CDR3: TGCAGTGCTAGAGAAAGGGCCACTGAAGCTTTCTTT. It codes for CSARERATEAFF.

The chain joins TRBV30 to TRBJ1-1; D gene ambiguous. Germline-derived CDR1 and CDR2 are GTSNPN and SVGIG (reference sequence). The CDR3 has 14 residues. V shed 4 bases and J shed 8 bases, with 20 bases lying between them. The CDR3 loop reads CAWTTRAVKAEAFF. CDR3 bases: TGTGCCTGGACCACAAGGGCGGTTAAGGCGGAAGCTTTCTTT.

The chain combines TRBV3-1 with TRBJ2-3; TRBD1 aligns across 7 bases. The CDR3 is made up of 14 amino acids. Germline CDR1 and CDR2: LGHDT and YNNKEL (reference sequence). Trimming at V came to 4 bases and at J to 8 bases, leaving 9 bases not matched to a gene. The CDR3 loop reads CASSPWGAGGTQYF. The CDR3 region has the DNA TGTGCCAGCAGCCCCTGGGGAGCAGGGGGTACGCAGTATTTT.

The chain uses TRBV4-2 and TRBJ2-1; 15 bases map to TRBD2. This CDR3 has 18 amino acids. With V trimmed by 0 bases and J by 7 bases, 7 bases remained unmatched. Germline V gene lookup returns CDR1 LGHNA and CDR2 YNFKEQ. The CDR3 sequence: CASSQEVGTSGGRNEQFF. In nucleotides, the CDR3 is TGTGCCAGCAGCCAAGAAGTTGGGACTAGCGGGGGGCGGAATGAGCAGTTCTTC.

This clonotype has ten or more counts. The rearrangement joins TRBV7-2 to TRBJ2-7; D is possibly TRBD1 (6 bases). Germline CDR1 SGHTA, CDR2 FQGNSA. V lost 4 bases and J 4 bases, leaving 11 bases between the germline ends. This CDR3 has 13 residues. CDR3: CASSSTGRYEQYF. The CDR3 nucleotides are TGTGCCAGCAGCTCGACAGGCCGATACGAGCAGTACTTC.

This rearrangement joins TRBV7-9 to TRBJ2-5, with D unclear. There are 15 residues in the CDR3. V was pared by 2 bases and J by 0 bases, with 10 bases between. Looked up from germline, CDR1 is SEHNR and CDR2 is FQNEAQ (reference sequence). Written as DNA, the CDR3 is TGTGCCAGCAGCTTATCCGGCCAGTACCAAGAGACCCAGTACTTC. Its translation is CASSLSGQYQETQYF. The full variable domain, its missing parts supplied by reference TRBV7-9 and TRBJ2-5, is DTGVSQNPRHKITKRGQNVTFRCDPISEHNRLYWYRQTLGQGPEFLTYFQNEAQLEKSRLLSDRFSAERPKGSFSTLEIQRTEQGDSAMYLCASSLSGQYQETQYFGPGTRLLVL.

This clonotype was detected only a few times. This CDR3 reads CASSLRGGDTDTQYF. Written as DNA, the CDR3 is TGTGCCAGCAGCTTGCGGGGGGGAGACACAGATACGCAGTATTTT. V is TRBV7-8 and J is TRBJ2-3; 9 nucleotides match TRBD2. This CDR3 has 15 residues. The junction had 3 bases not matched to a gene; V was cut back by 3 bases and J by 2 bases. CDR1 and CDR2 (germline): SGHVS, FQNEAQ.

CDR3 amino acids: CASSPSGQPTLNYGYTF. For the CDR3, the DNA is TGTGCCAGCTCACCTTCGGGACAGCCTACTCTGAACTATGGCTACACCTTC. V is TRBV18 and J is TRBJ1-2; 7 bases fit TRBD1. The CDR3 is 17 residues long. J lost 2 bases, V lost 3 bases, and 12 bases had no gene match. Per the germline V gene, CDR1 is KGHSH and CDR2 is LQKENI.

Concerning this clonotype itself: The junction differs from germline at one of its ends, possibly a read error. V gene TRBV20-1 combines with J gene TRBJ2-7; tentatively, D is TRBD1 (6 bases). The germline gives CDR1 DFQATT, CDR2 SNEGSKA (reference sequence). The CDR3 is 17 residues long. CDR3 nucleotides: TGCAGTACTAGAGATCGTTTGAACAGGGCGGAGTCCTACGAGCAGTACTTC. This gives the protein CSTRDRLNRAESYEQYF.

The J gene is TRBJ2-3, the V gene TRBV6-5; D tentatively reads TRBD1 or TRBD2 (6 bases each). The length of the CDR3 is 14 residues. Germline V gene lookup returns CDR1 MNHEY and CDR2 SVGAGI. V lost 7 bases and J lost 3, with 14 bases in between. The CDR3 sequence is CASTLGGTTDTQYF. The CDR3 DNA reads TGTGCCAGCACCCTAGGGGGGACTACAGATACGCAGTATTTT.

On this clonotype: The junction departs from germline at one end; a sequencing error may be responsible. The CDR3 loop reads CASSLWDSSCEQYF. DNA of the CDR3: TGTGCCAGCAGTTTATGGGACAGCTCCTGCGAGCAGTACTTC. V usage is TRBV27 and J usage is TRBJ2-7; 7 bases are a match to TRBD1. Germline CDR1 is MNHEY and CDR2 is SMNVEV (reference sequence). The CDR3 contains 14 residues.

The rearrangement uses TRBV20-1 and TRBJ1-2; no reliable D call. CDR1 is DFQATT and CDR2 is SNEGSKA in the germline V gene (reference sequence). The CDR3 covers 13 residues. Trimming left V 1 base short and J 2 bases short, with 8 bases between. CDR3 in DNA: TGCAGTGCTAGAGGTGGGCCGAACTATGGCTACACCTTC. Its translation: CSARGGPNYGYTF.

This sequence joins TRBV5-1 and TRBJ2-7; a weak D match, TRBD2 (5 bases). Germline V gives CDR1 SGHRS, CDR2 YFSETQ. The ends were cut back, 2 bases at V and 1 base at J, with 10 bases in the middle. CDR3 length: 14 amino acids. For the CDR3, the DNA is TGCGCCAGCAGCTTTGAGGGCACATCCTACGAGCAGTACTTC. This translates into CASSFEGTSYEQYF.

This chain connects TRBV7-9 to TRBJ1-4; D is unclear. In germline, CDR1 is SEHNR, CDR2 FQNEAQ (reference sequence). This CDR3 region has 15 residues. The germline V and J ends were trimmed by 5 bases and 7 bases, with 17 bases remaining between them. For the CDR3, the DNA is TGTGCCAGCAGCGTCGTGACATTTGATAGTGAAAAACTGTTTTTT. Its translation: CASSVVTFDSEKLFF.

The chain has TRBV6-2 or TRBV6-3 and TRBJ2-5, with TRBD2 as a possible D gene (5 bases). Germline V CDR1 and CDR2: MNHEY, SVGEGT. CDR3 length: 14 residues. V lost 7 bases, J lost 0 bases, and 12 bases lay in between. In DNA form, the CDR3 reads TGTGCCAGCACCCCGAAGGAGGACCAAGAGACCCAGTACTTC. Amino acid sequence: CASTPKEDQETQYF.

The CDR3 reads CASKGVATDTQYF. The CDR3 DNA reads TGTGCCAGTAAGGGAGTAGCAACAGATACGCAGTATTTT. The rearrangement uses TRBV11-3 and TRBJ2-3; a possible D gene is TRBD2 (5 bases). The CDR3 has 13 amino acids. In germline, CDR1 is SGHNT, CDR2 YENEEA. Trimming pared 9 bases from V and 3 bases from J, leaving 13 bases between.

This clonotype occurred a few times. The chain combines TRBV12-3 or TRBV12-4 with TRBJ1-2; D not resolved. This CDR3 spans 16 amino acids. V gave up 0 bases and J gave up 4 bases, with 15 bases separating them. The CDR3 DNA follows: TGTGCCAGCAGTTTAGCGCTAAGTCGGGGAATCTATGGCTACACCTTC. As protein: CASSLALSRGIYGYTF.

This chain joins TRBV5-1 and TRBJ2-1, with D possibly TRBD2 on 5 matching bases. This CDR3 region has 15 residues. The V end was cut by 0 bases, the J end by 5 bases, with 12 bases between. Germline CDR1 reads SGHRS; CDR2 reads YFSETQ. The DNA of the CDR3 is TGCGCCAGCAGCTTGGTGGTGGGAGAGGACAATGAGCAGTTCTTC. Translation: CASSLVVGEDNEQFF.

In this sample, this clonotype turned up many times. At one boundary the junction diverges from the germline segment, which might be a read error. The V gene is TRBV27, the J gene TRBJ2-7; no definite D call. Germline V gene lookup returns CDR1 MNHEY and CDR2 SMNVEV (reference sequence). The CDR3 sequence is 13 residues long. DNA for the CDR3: TGCGCCAGCAGCTTGAATGGGGCCTACGAGCAGTACTTC. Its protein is CASSLNGAYEQYF.

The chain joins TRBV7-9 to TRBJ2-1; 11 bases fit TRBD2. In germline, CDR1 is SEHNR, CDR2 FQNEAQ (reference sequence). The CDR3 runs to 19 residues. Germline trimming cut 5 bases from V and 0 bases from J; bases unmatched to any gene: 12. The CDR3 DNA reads TGTGCCAGCAGCGCCCTAGCGGGGGGCGCCCCAGTCTCCTACAATGAGCAGTTCTTC. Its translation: CASSALAGGAPVSYNEQFF.